These 6 T cell receptor beta chains originate from one sample sequenced in a study of blood T cell repertoires in COVID-19. Here immunoSEQ multiplex PCR was the method, and the copy in TCRdb shows in-frame clones only, minus some. In the table there are some 170,000 clones, more than 75% of which are singletons. The sequenced sample consisted of peripheral blood. The receptors derive from a woman in her 70s with COVID-19, enrolled during active disease.

This sequence joins TRBV6-1 and TRBJ1-4, with no clear D. V shed 2 bases and J shed 8 bases, with 12 bases lying between them. Per the germline V gene, CDR1 is MNHNS and CDR2 is SASEGT. The CDR3 contains 14 residues. Here the CDR3 reads CASSENWEGEKLFF. The CDR3 DNA is TGTGCCAGCAGTGAAAACTGGGAGGGAGAAAAACTGTTTTTT.

The J gene is TRBJ1-2, the V gene TRBV5-1, with TRBD1 identical over 8 bases. Trimming took 0 bases from V and 3 from J; bases not matched to a gene: 4. Germline assignment: CDR1 SGHRS and CDR2 YFSETQ. The CDR3 runs to 15 residues. The CDR3 is CASSLGQGSYYGYTF. CDR3 in DNA: TGCGCCAGCAGCTTGGGACAGGGGAGTTACTATGGCTACACCTTC. Full variable domain (missing parts from reference TRBV5-1 and TRBJ1-2): KAGVTQTPRYLIKTRGQQVTLSCSPISGHRSVSWYQQTPGQGLQFLFEYFSETQRNKGNFPGRFSGRQFSNSRSEMNVSTLELGDSALYLCASSLGQGSYYGYTFGSGTRLTVV.

This chain connects TRBV3-1 (or the pseudogene TRBV3-2) to TRBJ2-1, with a weak D call TRBD2 (5 bases). V lost 4 bases, J lost 0 bases, and 10 bases lay in between. Germline V gene data show CDR1 as LGHDT and CDR2 as YNNKEL (reference sequence). The CDR3 length is 15 residues. CDR3 nucleotide sequence: TGTGCCAGCAGCCTACAGCGGAGCTCCTACAATGAGCAGTTCTTC. Translating gives CASSLQRSSYNEQFF.

The chain combines TRBV28 with TRBJ2-7; 7 bases are a match to TRBD1. J was trimmed by 5 bases and V by 2 bases; bases with no gene match: 6. Per the germline V gene, CDR1 is MDHEN and CDR2 is SYDVKM. This CDR3 spans 14 amino acids. The CDR3: CASSLQGVNHEQYF. Written as DNA, the CDR3 is TGTGCCAGCAGTTTACAGGGGGTAAACCACGAGCAGTACTTC.

The chain uses TRBV12-5 and TRBJ2-1; the match to TRBD2 covers 8 bases. The CDR3 loop spans 14 amino acids. Germline CDR1 and CDR2: LGHNT and FRNRAP. V shed 5 bases and J 5 bases; nucleotides not matched to a gene: 5. In nucleotides, the CDR3 is TGTGCTAGTGGTACGGGACTAGACAACAATGAGCAGTTCTTC. Protein product: CASGTGLDNNEQFF. Complete variable domain (other parts from reference TRBV12-5 and TRBJ2-1): DARVTQTPRHKVTEMGQEVTMRCQPILGHNTVFWYRQTMMQGLELLAYFRNRAPLDDSGMPKDRFSAEMPDATLATLKIQPSEPRDSAVYFCASGTGLDNNEQFFGPGTRLTVL.

V gene TRBV12-2 combines with J gene TRBJ1-6; the table's D gene call, TRBD1, was not cross checked with the DNA. TRBV12-2 is a pseudogene locus. The CDR3 is 18 residues long. As DNA, the CDR3 is TGTGCAAGTCGCTTAGAAGGGGCCCACAGGGGAAATAATTCACCCCTCCACTTT. It specifies CASRLEGAHRGNNSPLHF.